Following are 26 T cell receptor beta chains from one sample sequenced in a study of Graves' ophthalmopathy and Graves' hyperthyroidism. Investigators amplified TCR beta CDR3 regions from RNA transcripts. HTBI primers primed a first-round RT-PCR, and a second-round multiplex PCR followed. Via MiXCR, TCRdb re-called the multiplex PCR reads, giving one row per CDR3 protein. The table lists 400,000 to 450,000 distinct CDR3 sequences, more than 20% of them singletons. The sample was peripheral blood. The receptors were sampled from a woman aged 18-29 years with stable Graves' hyperthyroidism.

This clonotype was detected a few times. One end of the junction is discordant with germline, which a read error may explain. This chain links TRBV5-1 with TRBJ2-4; D is ambiguous. The CDR3 sequence is 14 residues long. Germline V gene lookup returns CDR1 SGHRS and CDR2 YFSETQ. DNA for the CDR3: TGCGCCAGCAGCTTGGGCAGCCTAGGGAACATTAAGTACTTC. This codes for CASSLGSLGNIKYF.

This clonotype was seen at least ten times. The junction and the germline gene differ at one end; a read error may be behind it. The CDR3 DNA is TGTGCCAGCAGTGACATGATATATACTGAAGCCTTCTTT. Translation gives CASSDMIYTEAFF. This rearrangement joins TRBV6-1 to TRBJ1-1, with no clear D. The CDR3 runs 13 residues. The germline CDR1 and CDR2 sequences are MNHNS and SASEGT.

This clonotype was detected many times. The chain links TRBV6-1 to TRBJ1-2, with D perhaps matching TRBD1 (6 bases). The CDR3 is made up of 11 amino acids. The V gene's germline CDR1 is MNHNS and CDR2 SASEGT. With 7 bases removed from V and 7 bases from J, the gap between germline ends came to 10 bases. For the CDR3, the DNA is TGTGCCAGCACGACAGGAGGTGGCTACACCTTC. Translated, it gives CASTTGGGYTF.

This clonotype was detected many times. The chain combines TRBV4-3 with TRBJ2-5, with D unclear. Per the germline V gene, CDR1 is LGHNA and CDR2 is YSLEER. Trimming left V 1 base short and J 4 bases short, with 13 bases between. There are 15 residues in the CDR3. The CDR3 nucleotides read TGCGCCAGCAGCCAAGCTATGGGTTACGGAGAGACCCAGTACTTC. Encoded protein: CASSQAMGYGETQYF.

This clonotype was observed at least ten times. The chain is built from TRBV2 and TRBJ2-7; D unclear. CDR3 length: 12 residues. Germline assignment: CDR1 SNHLY and CDR2 FYNNEI. Trimming removed 6 bases from V and 1 base from J, with 7 bases in between. The CDR3 DNA follows: TGTGCCAGCAGGCCCTTTTCCTACGAGCAGTACTTC. It encodes CASRPFSYEQYF.

This clonotype was counted at least ten times. This chain joins TRBV10-3 and TRBJ1-1; D is ambiguous. CDR1 and CDR2 from the germline V gene are ENHRY and SYGVKD. The CDR3 sequence is 14 residues long. Trimming shortened V by 4 bases and J by 0 bases, and 9 bases separated the two germline ends. CDR3 bases: TGTGCCATCAGTGGTTCCCTCATGAACACTGAAGCTTTCTTT. Translation: CAISGSLMNTEAFF.

The chain is built from TRBV27 and TRBJ1-5; possible D gene TRBD1, 5 bases. Germline CDR1 and CDR2: MNHEY and SMNVEV (reference sequence). The CDR3 spans 15 residues. Trimming took off 3 bases at V and 5 bases at J, with 14 bases between the two ends. The CDR3 DNA is TGTGCCAGCAGTTTGGGTACTGGGGCCCATCAGCCCCAGCATTTT. Its translation: CASSLGTGAHQPQHF.

This chain connects TRBV5-6 to TRBJ2-7, with 9 bases matching TRBD2. Trimming took 2 bases from V and 4 from J; bases not matched to a gene: 7. CDR1 is SGHDT, CDR2 YYEEEE, per germline. The CDR3 contains 15 residues. The CDR3: CASSFLAGHLYEQYF. CDR3 in DNA: TGTGCCAGCAGCTTCCTAGCGGGACACCTTTACGAGCAGTACTTC.

At least ten counts were recorded for this clonotype. This sequence joins TRBV18 and TRBJ2-7; the match to TRBD1 covers 9 bases. The CDR3 is 13 amino acids. With 6 bases clipped from V and 3 bases from J, the junction kept 3 bases outside the gene matches. Germline CDR1 is KGHSH and CDR2 is LQKENI. CDR3: CASSTGGDYEQYF. As DNA, the CDR3 is TGTGCCAGCTCCACAGGGGGCGACTACGAGCAGTACTTC.

In its sample, this clonotype was seen many times. CDR3 coding DNA: TGTGCCAGCAGTTATGGGTCGGGTCAGCCCCAGCATTTT. Translating it yields CASSYGSGQPQHF. The rearrangement joins TRBV12-3 or TRBV12-4 to TRBJ1-5; D uncertain. This CDR3 is built from 13 residues. V was pared by 4 bases and J by 6 bases, with 10 bases between.

This clonotype was detected ten times or more. V gene TRBV6-5 combines with J gene TRBJ1-1; weak D call: TRBD1 (5 bases). CDR1 MNHEY and CDR2 SVGAGI come from the germline V gene. CDR3 length: 15 residues. The ends were cut back, 4 bases at V and 3 bases at J, with 15 bases in the middle. In DNA form, the CDR3 reads TGTGCCAGCAGTTCCCTCAACCCGACAGACACTGAAGCTTTCTTT. Its protein product is CASSSLNPTDTEAFF.

This clonotype has ten or more counts. This CDR3 reads CASSLGRVRNTEAFF. The CDR3 region has the DNA TGCGCCAGCAGCTTGGGCAGGGTTCGAAACACTGAAGCTTTCTTT. The chain carries TRBV5-1 and TRBJ1-1, with a tentative D call TRBD1 (5 bases). CDR3 length equals 15 residues. The V gene's germline CDR1 is SGHRS and CDR2 YFSETQ. Trimming took off 0 bases at V and 2 bases at J, with 11 bases between the two ends.

The chain joins TRBV2 to TRBJ1-2; D unclear. The CDR3 covers 15 residues. V was pared by 6 bases and J by 2 bases, with 16 bases between. CDR1 and CDR2 from the germline V gene are SNHLY and FYNNEI. The CDR3 DNA is TGTGCCAGCAGCCCAAAACACGAACCCAACTATGGCTACACCTTC. Translated: CASSPKHEPNYGYTF.

This clonotype showed up just a few times. This chain connects TRBV11-2 to TRBJ1-2; a possible D gene is TRBD1 (6 bases). V was clipped by 4 bases and J by 8 bases, with 23 bases between them. The CDR3 runs to 16 residues. The germline gives CDR1 SGHAT, CDR2 FQNNGV. CDR3: CASSSPERTASGGYTF. The CDR3 DNA sequence: TGTGCCAGCAGCTCCCCTGAGAGGACAGCCTCCGGGGGCTACACCTTC.

The chain carries TRBV5-1 and TRBJ2-7, with 7 bases lining up with TRBD2. In germline, CDR1 is SGHRS, CDR2 YFSETQ. The CDR3 consists of 14 residues. With V trimmed by 4 bases and J by 2 bases, 6 bases remained unmatched. CDR3: CASSPWTSAYEQYV. DNA of the CDR3: TGCGCCAGCAGCCCTTGGACTAGTGCCTACGAGCAGTACGTC.

Comment on this clonotype: Germline is not matched at one junction end, which may reflect a read error. This chain links TRBV12-3 or TRBV12-4 with TRBJ1-2; a possible D gene is TRBD1 (5 bases). The CDR3 has 12 amino acids. CDR3 in amino acids: CASTPGTYGYTF. As DNA, the CDR3 is TGCGCCAGCACACCAGGGACCTATGGCTACACCTTC.

This clonotype was recorded at least ten times. The CDR3 nucleotides read TGTGCCATCAGTGGAGACAGAGGTTGGGGGCTGGCCCAGTACTTC. Translating gives CAISGDRGWGLAQYF. The chain recombines TRBV10-3 with TRBJ2-5, with a weak D call TRBD1 (6 bases). Trimming left V 4 bases short and J 9 bases short, with 21 bases between. The length of the CDR3 is 15 residues. Germline lookup yields CDR1 ENHRY and CDR2 SYGVKD.

This clonotype was observed at least ten times. This chain joins TRBV4-1 and TRBJ1-1; D unclear. The CDR3 is 14 amino acids. The V and J ends lost 0 bases and 8 bases respectively, with 13 bases between them. Germline CDR1 reads MGHRA; CDR2 reads YSYEKL. CDR3 sequence: CASSQESRIDEAFF. Written as DNA, the CDR3 is TGCGCCAGCAGCCAAGAATCCAGGATCGACGAAGCTTTCTTT.

This clonotype came up a few times. J is TRBJ2-7 and V is TRBV12-3 or TRBV12-4; no reliable D call. The CDR3 consists of 14 residues. The germline V and J ends were trimmed by 4 bases and 3 bases, with 13 bases remaining between them. For the CDR3, the DNA is TGTGCCAGCAGTTCCACACAATCGATCTACGAGCAGTACTTC. This codes for CASSSTQSIYEQYF.

The table lists this clonotype with a few counts. The chain carries TRBV18 and TRBJ2-3; 10 nucleotides agree with TRBD2. This CDR3 is built from 16 residues. Trimming at V came to 0 bases and at J to 0 bases, leaving 0 bases not matched to a gene. Germline CDR1 is KGHSH and CDR2 is LQKENI. The CDR3 here is CASSPPTSGSTDTQYF. CDR3 in DNA: TGTGCCAGCTCACCACCGACTAGCGGGAGCACAGATACGCAGTATTTT.

The chain is built from TRBV27 and TRBJ2-6; no firm D call. CDR3 length: 16 residues. CDR1 MNHEY and CDR2 SMNVEV come from the germline V gene (reference sequence). Trimming cost V 3 bases and J 1 base, with 10 bases left between them. DNA for the CDR3: TGTGCCAGCAGTTTTGTGGCGGAGTCTGGGGCCAACGTCCTGACTTTC. Residues: CASSFVAESGANVLTF.

In its sample, this clonotype was seen a few times. This chain connects TRBV2 to TRBJ2-5, with TRBD1 as a possible D gene (6 bases). Trimming stripped 4 bases from V and 3 bases from J, with 15 bases between. Germline V gene data show CDR1 as SNHLY and CDR2 as FYNNEI. This CDR3 spans 15 amino acids. CDR3 DNA: TGTGCCAGCAGTGGTCCCGGGACACCTGAAGAGACCCAGTACTTC. Amino acids: CASSGPGTPEETQYF.

The CDR3 loop reads CASVRLAGEQYF. The CDR3 nucleotides read TGTGCCTCCGTCCGGTTAGCCGGCGAGCAGTACTTC. This chain links TRBV11-2 with TRBJ2-7, with D unclear. Germline V lookup: CDR1 SGHAT, CDR2 FQNNGV. With 11 bases removed from V and 6 bases from J, the gap between germline ends came to 17 bases. The CDR3 contains 12 residues.

This clonotype occurred many times. The chain joins TRBV6-4 to TRBJ2-1; 7 bases are shared with TRBD2. CDR1 and CDR2 from the germline V gene are MRHNA and SNTAGT. CDR3 length equals 15 residues. Germline trimming cut 2 bases from V and 7 bases from J; bases unmatched to any gene: 8. The CDR3 region has the DNA TGTGCCAGCAGTGACCTCGCGGGAGAGGGAAATGAGCAGTTCTTC. Translating gives CASSDLAGEGNEQFF.

The DNA of the CDR3 is TGTGCCAGCAGGGACTCAGGGGCCTACGAGCAGTACTTC. It yields the protein CASRDSGAYEQYF. The rearrangement joins TRBV27 to TRBJ2-7, with TRBD1 as a possible D gene (6 bases). V gave up 6 bases and J gave up 2 bases, with 11 bases separating them. The germline V gene has CDR1 MNHEY and CDR2 SMNVEV (reference sequence). The CDR3 has 13 amino acids.

This clonotype was detected many times. This chain joins TRBV27 and TRBJ1-5; no reliable D call. Trimming took off 2 bases at V and 0 bases at J, with 5 bases between the two ends. Per the germline V gene, CDR1 is MNHEY and CDR2 is SMNVEV (reference sequence). The CDR3 is 14 residues long. The DNA for the CDR3 is TGTGCCAGCAGTTTAAGGCGTAGCAATCAGCCCCAGCATTTT. Translated: CASSLRRSNQPQHF.